This TCR beta chain was recovered during a study of blood T cell repertoires in COVID-19. Measured with immunoSEQ multiplex PCR; TCRdb has only the in-frame clones, and not every one. The sample shows under 150,000 clones, about 80% of them seen only once. This CDR3 has 14 residues. The germline gives CDR1 MNHEY, CDR2 SVGAGI. V shed 4 bases and J shed 3 bases, with 12 bases lying between them. Sequenced: peripheral blood. The clonotype was recovered from a middle-aged woman with acute or convalescent COVID-19. The V gene is TRBV6-5, the J gene TRBJ1-1; tentative D call: TRBD1 (6 bases). This chain's CDR3 is CASSSHRQDTEAFF. CDR3 bases: TGTGCCAGCAGTTCCCACAGACAGGACACTGAAGCTTTCTTT.